One sample yielded the 24 T cell receptor beta chains listed below, sequenced in a study of T cells in Graves' hyperthyroidism and ophthalmopathy. RNA transcripts gave rise to amplified TCR beta CDR3 regions. HTBI primers were the set used in a first-round RT-PCR of the TCR CDR3. TCRdb redid the calling of the multiplex PCR reads with MiXCR, one entry per CDR3 protein. The profile shows 500,000 to 600,000 distinct CDR3 sequences, 46% of them singletons. Sequencing was done on a sample of peripheral blood or thyroid tissue (not recorded which). Every receptor here comes from an adult woman with Graves' disease, either hyperthyroidism or ophthalmopathy (not recorded which).

A note on this clonotype: A clone one base away is much larger, so this may be a read error. This rearrangement joins TRBV3-1 to TRBJ2-7; a weak D match, TRBD2 (5 bases). Trimming stripped 6 bases from V and 2 bases from J, with 17 bases between. The CDR3 has 15 amino acids. CDR1 is LGHDT and CDR2 is YNNKEL in the germline V gene (reference sequence). CDR3 loop: CASRQIAGSTYEQYF. CDR3 DNA: TGTGCCAGCAGACAAATCGCGGGCTCCACCTACGAGCAGTACTTC.

J is TRBJ1-2 and V is TRBV7-9; 8 bases agree with TRBD1. Germline CDR1 is SEHNR and CDR2 is FQNEAQ (reference sequence). The trim removed 5 bases at V and 5 bases at J, leaving 7 bases unmatched. The CDR3 has 14 amino acids. The CDR3 coding sequence is TGTGCCAGCAGCGGAAGACAGGGGTGGTATGGCTACACCTTC. Its translation: CASSGRQGWYGYTF.

Concerning this clonotype: This could be a read error, since a much larger clone is one nucleotide away. The rearrangement joins TRBV10-1 to TRBJ2-1, with unresolved D. The germline CDR1 and CDR2 sequences are WNHNN and SYGVQD (reference sequence). This CDR3 spans 12 amino acids. The CDR3 sequence: CASSESGGGQLF. CDR3 nucleotides: TGCGCCAGCAGTGAGTCGGGCGGCGGCCAGCTCTTC.

The chain uses TRBV2 and TRBJ1-5; D is undetermined. Trimming stripped 6 bases from V and 2 bases from J, with 11 bases between. Looked up from germline, CDR1 is SNHLY and CDR2 is FYNNEI. There are 14 residues in the CDR3. DNA of the CDR3: TGTGCCAGCAGCTGGAGGGCCGGCAATCAGCCCCAGCATTTT. This encodes CASSWRAGNQPQHF.

V usage is TRBV2 and J usage is TRBJ2-7, with D hard to call. CDR1 is SNHLY, CDR2 FYNNEI, per germline. The V end was cut by 3 bases, the J end by 0 bases, with 6 bases between. This CDR3 contains 13 residues. CDR3 region: CASSESISYEQYF. DNA for the CDR3: TGTGCCAGCAGTGAGTCGATCTCCTACGAGCAGTACTTC.

The gene calls are TRBV20-1 and TRBJ2-7; 9 bases are shared with TRBD2. The germline CDR1 and CDR2 sequences are DFQATT and SNEGSKA (reference sequence). V lost 3 bases, J lost 2 bases, and 5 bases stayed unmatched. The CDR3 runs 14 residues. CDR3 coding DNA: TGCAGTGCTAGCTCCGGGACTAGCCCCTACGAGCAGTACTTC. This encodes CSASSGTSPYEQYF.

This chain connects TRBV2 to TRBJ2-5, with 9 bases identical to TRBD2. J gave up 0 bases and V 3 bases, and 2 bases lay outside the gene matches. The V gene's germline CDR1 is SNHLY and CDR2 FYNNEI. The CDR3 sequence is 15 residues long. CDR3 nucleotide sequence: TGTGCCAGCAGTGATACTAGCGGGTACCAAGAGACCCAGTACTTC. Protein product: CASSDTSGYQETQYF.

This clonotype was observed a few times. The chain uses TRBV7-3 and TRBJ1-5; D is unclear. Germline V gives CDR1 SGHTA, CDR2 FQGTGA. This CDR3 has 14 amino acids. Between the trimmed V and J ends, which lost 4 bases and 2 bases, there was a span of 9 bases. The CDR3 is CASSSEQGNQPQHF. The CDR3 nucleotides are TGTGCCAGCAGCTCCGAGCAGGGCAATCAGCCCCAGCATTTT.

This clonotype is a singleton in its sample. The chain couples TRBV7-9 to TRBJ2-5; 10 nucleotides match TRBD2. This CDR3 region has 16 residues. Germline V gives CDR1 SEHNR, CDR2 FQNEAQ (reference sequence). V gave up 5 bases and J gave up 0 bases; unmatched junction bases: 6. The CDR3 nucleotides are TGTGCCAGCAGCACCCAGCGGGAGGGGTACCAAGAGACCCAGTACTTC. It codes for CASSTQREGYQETQYF.

This clonotype was detected ten times or more. The chain recombines TRBV9 with TRBJ1-4; D perhaps matches TRBD1 (5 bases). Germline CDR1 SGDLS, CDR2 YYNGEE. Trimming left V 3 bases short and J 7 bases short, with 19 bases between. This CDR3 contains 16 residues. CDR3 sequence reads: CASSARGSGGGEKLFF. The CDR3 DNA reads as TGTGCCAGCAGCGCCCGAGGAAGCGGGGGTGGTGAAAAACTGTTTTTT.

This clonotype was seen ten or more times. The chain joins TRBV5-1 to TRBJ2-2; 10 nucleotides match TRBD1. V lost 4 bases, J lost 0 bases, and 3 bases stayed unmatched. The CDR3 loop spans 16 amino acids. The germline V gene has CDR1 SGHRS and CDR2 YFSETQ. The CDR3 reads CASSPTGGTNTGELFF. The CDR3 DNA sequence: TGCGCCAGCAGCCCGACAGGGGGCACGAACACCGGGGAGCTGTTTTTT. Full variable domain (missing parts from reference TRBV5-1 and TRBJ2-2): KAGVTQTPRYLIKTRGQQVTLSCSPISGHRSVSWYQQTPGQGLQFLFEYFSETQRNKGNFPGRFSGRQFSNSRSEMNVSTLELGDSALYLCASSPTGGTNTGELFFGEGSRLTVL.

V usage is TRBV24-1 and J usage is TRBJ1-6, with 7 bases lining up with TRBD1. Germline CDR1 and CDR2: KGHDR and SFDVKD. The CDR3 spans 14 residues. With 4 bases clipped from V and 13 bases from J, the junction kept 9 bases outside the gene matches. The CDR3 reads CATSETGLGQPLHF. The CDR3 bases are TGTGCCACCAGTGAGACAGGGCTCGGTCAGCCCCTCCACTTT.

The rearrangement joins TRBV2 to TRBJ1-2; D gene uncertain. The CDR3 runs to 13 residues. Germline lookup yields CDR1 SNHLY and CDR2 FYNNEI. V lost 3 bases to trimming and J lost 5 bases, with 10 bases between them. The CDR3 region is CASSDGRQYGYTF. The DNA of the CDR3 is TGTGCCAGCAGTGACGGCCGTCAATATGGCTACACCTTC.

This chain connects TRBV6-5 to TRBJ2-7; D remains ambiguous. The CDR3 has 14 residues. The V gene lost 5 bases and the J gene lost 1 base, with 12 bases spanning the gap. Germline V lookup: CDR1 MNHEY, CDR2 SVGAGI. CDR3 nucleotides: TGTGCCAGCAGTCGCGAGCTGGGTTCCTACGAGCAGTACTTC. The encoded protein is CASSRELGSYEQYF.

The CDR3 protein is CASNRQGVGQPQHF. In DNA, the CDR3 is TGTGCCAGCAACAGACAGGGAGTTGGCCAGCCCCAGCATTTT. This rearrangement joins TRBV2 to TRBJ1-5; 7 bases line up with TRBD1. V trimming: 7 bases; J trimming: 7 bases; junction bases outside the gene matches: 10. This CDR3 region has 14 residues. Germline assignment: CDR1 SNHLY and CDR2 FYNNEI.

This chain connects TRBV7-6 to TRBJ2-2; 12 positions match TRBD2. In germline, CDR1 is SGHVS, CDR2 FNYEAQ. The CDR3 loop spans 18 amino acids. V shed 5 bases, J shed 0 bases, and the junction held 7 bases outside the gene matches. As DNA, the CDR3 is TGTGCCAGCAGCGCACGACTAGCGGGAGCCTCGAACACCGGGGAGCTGTTTTTT. Its protein is CASSARLAGASNTGELFF.

J is TRBJ2-2 and V is TRBV30; D might be TRBD2 (6 bases). The CDR3 spans 14 residues. The ends were cut back, 0 bases at V and 8 bases at J, with 13 bases in the middle. CDR1 is GTSNPN and CDR2 is SVGIG in the germline V gene (reference sequence). CDR3: CAWSVGGLRGELFF. The CDR3 region has the DNA TGTGCCTGGAGTGTCGGGGGTTTGAGGGGGGAGCTGTTTTTT.

The chain carries TRBV7-8 and TRBJ2-7; D ambiguous. This CDR3 has 15 residues. Trimming stripped 1 base from V and 5 bases from J, with 15 bases between. The germline CDR1 and CDR2 sequences are SGHVS and FQNEAQ. The CDR3 here is CASSLGESINHEQYF. DNA of the CDR3: TGTGCCAGCAGCTTAGGAGAGTCAATCAACCACGAGCAGTACTTC.

There are many counts of this clonotype. V usage is TRBV7-9 and J usage is TRBJ1-1; 7 nucleotides line up with TRBD1. Germline CDR1 and CDR2: SEHNR and FQNEAQ (reference sequence). Trimming cost V 4 bases and J 1 base; bases outside gene matches: 12. The CDR3 is made up of 17 amino acids. CDR3: CASSSSTRTGRNTEAFF. DNA for the CDR3: TGTGCCAGCAGCTCATCTACCCGGACAGGACGGAACACTGAAGCTTTCTTT.

This chain uses TRBV4-1 with TRBJ1-3; 7 bases map to TRBD1. Germline CDR1 and CDR2: MGHRA and YSYEKL. V dropped 3 bases and J dropped 4; count of bases not matched to a gene: 6. This CDR3 has 15 amino acids. This CDR3 reads CASSHLDRRGNTIYF. In nucleotides, the CDR3 is TGCGCCAGCAGCCACCTGGACAGGCGGGGAAACACCATATATTTT.

Concerning this clonotype itself: The conserved closing phenylalanine or tryptophan is absent in this CDR3, likely reflecting a read error. No DNA is shown, since the ends of the CDR3 on it are uncertain; the CDR3 is the one TCRdb lists. The chain carries TRBV7-4 and TRBJ2-6; TRBD2 reflects the table's D call only, with no check against the DNA. The CDR3 sequence runs 11 residues, both termini included. CDR1 SGHVT and CDR2 SQSDAQ come from the germline V gene. CDR3 loop: CASSPQGRPNT.

This clonotype was seen repeatedly, ten times or more. This chain joins TRBV4-2 and TRBJ1-5; 9 positions match TRBD1. V lost 2 bases, J lost 0 bases, and 11 bases stayed unmatched. Germline CDR1 LGHNA, CDR2 YNFKEQ. CDR3 length equals 19 residues. The CDR3 loop is CASSQPGTGFGYSNQPQHF. The CDR3 nucleotides are TGTGCCAGCAGCCAACCAGGGACAGGGTTCGGCTATAGCAATCAGCCCCAGCATTTT.

The chain joins TRBV14 to TRBJ1-1, with D perhaps TRBD1 (6 bases). V was cut by 6 bases and J by 4 bases, with 12 bases left in between. The germline V gene encodes CDR1 SGHDN and CDR2 FVKESK. The CDR3 is made up of 13 amino acids. CDR3 region: CASRETGSTEAFF. CDR3 nucleotides: TGTGCCAGCAGGGAAACAGGGAGCACTGAAGCTTTCTTT.

This clonotype has a count of ten or more. In DNA, the CDR3 is TGTGCCACCAGCAGAGAGTACCGACCGGGCACCGGGGAGCTGTTTTTT. As protein: CATSREYRPGTGELFF. The chain is built from TRBV15 and TRBJ2-2, with D hard to call. The CDR3 is 16 residues long. The V gene lost 0 bases and the J gene lost 4 bases, with 12 bases spanning the gap. Germline-derived CDR1 and CDR2 are LNHNV and YYDKDF (reference sequence).